The clone carrying this T cell receptor beta chain was picked up many times. Its specificity is unknown. The germline V gene has CDR1 SNHLY and CDR2 FYNNEI. The J segment lost 5 bases and the V segment lost 3 bases, leaving 8 bases of the junction unmatched. The CDR3 is made up of 16 amino acids. These data come from a study of T cells in Graves' hyperthyroidism and ophthalmopathy. About the study: Peripheral blood was collected at initial diagnosis, before any treatment.

Amplified TCR beta CDR3 regions came from RNA transcripts. TCR CDR3 regions were first amplified by RT-PCR with HTBI primers. One entry per CDR3 protein results from TCRdb running MiXCR on the multiplex PCR reads. The table has around 350,000 distinct CDR3 sequences, 13% to 15% seen once. Study conclusions and caveats: In validation, the model predicted ophthalmopathy. These predictions came a median about 6.5 months before onset.

Diagnosis relied on clinical symptoms, serum thyroxine and TRAb, thyroid ultrasound and orbital computed tomography. PBMCs were collected from an approximately 9.4 ml volume of fresh peripheral blood. The V gene is TRBV2, the J gene TRBJ2-1; 9 nucleotides match TRBD2. Sample: blood. This TCR came from a woman aged 25 to 45 with Graves' ophthalmopathy. In DNA, the CDR3 is TGTGCCAGCAGTGAGATGGGGCGGGGGGGGAACAATGAGCAGTTCTTC. It encodes CASSEMGRGGNNEQFF.